This T cell receptor beta chain was obtained from a study of T-cell memory formation after mild COVID-19. On the study more broadly: For the most part, TCR clusters were specific to one donor.

This clonotype was counted many times. 5'RACE with constant-segment primers built TCRalpha and TCRbeta cDNA libraries with UMIs. TCRdb independently ran MiXCR on the 5' RACE reads; one entry per CDR3 protein. The table includes approximately 450,000 distinct CDR3 sequences, 18% detected once. This sequence was found in an adult woman who had mild COVID-19 (a few samples of this study predate the infection). Cell type and time point are not known. Sequenced: PBMCs or a T cell subset sorted from them (not recorded which).

In DNA, the CDR3 is TGTGCCAGCTCACAGAGTTCCGAGCAGTACTTC. As protein: CASSQSSEQYF. The rearrangement uses TRBV18 and TRBJ2-7; D not resolved. V lost 4 bases and J 6 bases, leaving 7 bases between the germline ends. Germline assignment: CDR1 KGHSH and CDR2 LQKENI. CDR3 length: 11 amino acids.